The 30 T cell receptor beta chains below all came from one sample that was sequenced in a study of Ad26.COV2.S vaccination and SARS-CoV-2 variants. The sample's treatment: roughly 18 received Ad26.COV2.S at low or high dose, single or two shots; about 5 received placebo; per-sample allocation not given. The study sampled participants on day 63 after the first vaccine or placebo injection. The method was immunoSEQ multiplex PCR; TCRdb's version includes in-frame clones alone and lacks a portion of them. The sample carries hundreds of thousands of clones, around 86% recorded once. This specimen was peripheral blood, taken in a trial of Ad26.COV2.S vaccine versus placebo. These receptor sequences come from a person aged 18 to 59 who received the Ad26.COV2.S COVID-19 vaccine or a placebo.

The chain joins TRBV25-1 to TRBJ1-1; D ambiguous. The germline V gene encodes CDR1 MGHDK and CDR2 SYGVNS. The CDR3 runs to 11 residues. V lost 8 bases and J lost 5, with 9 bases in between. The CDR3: CASRVGTEAFF. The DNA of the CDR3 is TGTGCCAGCCGTGTGGGGACTGAAGCTTTCTTT.

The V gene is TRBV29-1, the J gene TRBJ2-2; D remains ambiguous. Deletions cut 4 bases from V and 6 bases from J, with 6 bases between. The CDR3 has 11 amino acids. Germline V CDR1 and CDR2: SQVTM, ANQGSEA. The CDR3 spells CSVGLAGELFF. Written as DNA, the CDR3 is TGCAGCGTTGGTTTGGCCGGGGAGCTGTTTTTT.

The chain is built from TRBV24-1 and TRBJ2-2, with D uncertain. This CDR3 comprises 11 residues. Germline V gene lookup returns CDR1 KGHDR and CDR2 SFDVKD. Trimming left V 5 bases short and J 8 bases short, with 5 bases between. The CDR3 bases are TGTGCCACCAGTGCTAAGGGGGAGCTGTTTTTT. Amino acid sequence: CATSAKGELFF.

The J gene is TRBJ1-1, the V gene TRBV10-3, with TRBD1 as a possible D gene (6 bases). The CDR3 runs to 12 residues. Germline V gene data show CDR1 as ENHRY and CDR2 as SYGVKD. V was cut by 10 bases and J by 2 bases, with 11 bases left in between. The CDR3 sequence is CASRQANTEAFF. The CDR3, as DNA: TGTGCCAGTCGACAGGCCAACACTGAAGCTTTCTTT.

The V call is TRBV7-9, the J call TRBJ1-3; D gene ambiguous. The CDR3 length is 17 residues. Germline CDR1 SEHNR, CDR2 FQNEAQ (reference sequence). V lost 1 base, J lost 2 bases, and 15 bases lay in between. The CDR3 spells CASSLVGGRGTGNTIYF. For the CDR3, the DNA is TGTGCCAGCAGCTTAGTAGGAGGCCGAGGAACTGGAAACACCATATATTTT.

Here the CDR3 DNA reads TGTGCCAGCAGACGCGACCGGGGCAATCAGCCCCAGCATTTT. This sequence encodes CASRRDRGNQPQHF. The J gene is TRBJ1-5, the V gene TRBV6-5; D is ambiguous. CDR3 length: 14 residues. V lost 6 bases and J lost 2, with 11 bases in between. The V gene's germline CDR1 is MNHEY and CDR2 SVGAGI.

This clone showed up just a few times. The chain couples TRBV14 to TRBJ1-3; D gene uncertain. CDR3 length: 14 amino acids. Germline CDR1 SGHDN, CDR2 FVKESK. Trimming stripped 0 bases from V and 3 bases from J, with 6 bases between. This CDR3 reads CASSQDIVGNTIYF. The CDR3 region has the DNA TGTGCCAGCAGCCAAGATATCGTTGGAAACACCATATATTTT.

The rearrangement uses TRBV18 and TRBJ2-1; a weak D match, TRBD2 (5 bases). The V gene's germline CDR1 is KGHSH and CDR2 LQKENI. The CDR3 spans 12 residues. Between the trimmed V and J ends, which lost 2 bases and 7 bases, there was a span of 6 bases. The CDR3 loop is CASSPSGNEQFF. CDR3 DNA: TGTGCCAGCTCACCAAGCGGTAATGAGCAGTTCTTC.

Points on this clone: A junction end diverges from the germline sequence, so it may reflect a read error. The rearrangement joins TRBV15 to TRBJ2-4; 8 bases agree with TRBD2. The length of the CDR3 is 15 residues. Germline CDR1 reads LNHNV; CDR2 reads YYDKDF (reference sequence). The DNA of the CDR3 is TGTGCCACCAGCACCTTAGCCGGGGGGGCCGAGATTCTGTACTTC. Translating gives CATSTLAGGAEILYF.

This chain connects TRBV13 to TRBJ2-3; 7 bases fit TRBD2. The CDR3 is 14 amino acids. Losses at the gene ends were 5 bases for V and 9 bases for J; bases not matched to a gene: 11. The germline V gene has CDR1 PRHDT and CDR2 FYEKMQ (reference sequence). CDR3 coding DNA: TGTGCCAGCAGCATTCCAGTGGGAGGGACGACGCAGTATTTT. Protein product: CASSIPVGGTTQYF.

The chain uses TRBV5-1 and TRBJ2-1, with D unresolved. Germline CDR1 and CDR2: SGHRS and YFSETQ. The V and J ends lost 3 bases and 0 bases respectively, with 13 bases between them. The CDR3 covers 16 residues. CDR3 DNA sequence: TGCGCCAGCAGCTCGAGAACAGCAAGCTCCTACAATGAGCAGTTCTTC. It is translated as CASSSRTASSYNEQFF.

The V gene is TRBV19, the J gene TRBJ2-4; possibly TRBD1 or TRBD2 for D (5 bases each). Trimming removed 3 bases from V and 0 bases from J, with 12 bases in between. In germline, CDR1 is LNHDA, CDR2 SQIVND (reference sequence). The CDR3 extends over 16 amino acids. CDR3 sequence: CASSIGAVLAKNIQYF. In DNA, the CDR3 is TGTGCCAGTAGTATCGGGGCCGTTCTAGCCAAAAACATTCAGTACTTC.

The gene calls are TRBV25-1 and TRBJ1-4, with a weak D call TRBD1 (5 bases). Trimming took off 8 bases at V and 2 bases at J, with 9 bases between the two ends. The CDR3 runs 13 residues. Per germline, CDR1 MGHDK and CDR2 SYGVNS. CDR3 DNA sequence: TGTGCCAGCGCAGGGAAGACTAATGAAAAACTGTTTTTT. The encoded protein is CASAGKTNEKLFF.

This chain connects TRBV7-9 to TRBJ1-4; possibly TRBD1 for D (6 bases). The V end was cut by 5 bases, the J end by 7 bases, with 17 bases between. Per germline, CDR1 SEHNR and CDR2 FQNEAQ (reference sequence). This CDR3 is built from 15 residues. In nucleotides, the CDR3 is TGTGCCAGCAGCAAACAGGGAGGTGATGGTGAAAAACTGTTTTTT. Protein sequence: CASSKQGGDGEKLFF.

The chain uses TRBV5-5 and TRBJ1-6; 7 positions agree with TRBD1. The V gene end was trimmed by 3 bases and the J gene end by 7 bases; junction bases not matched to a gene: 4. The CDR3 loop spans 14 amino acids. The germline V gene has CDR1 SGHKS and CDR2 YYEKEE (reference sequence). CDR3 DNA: TGTGCCAGCAGCTACAGGGGCGAGAATTCACCCCTCCACTTT. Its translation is CASSYRGENSPLHF.

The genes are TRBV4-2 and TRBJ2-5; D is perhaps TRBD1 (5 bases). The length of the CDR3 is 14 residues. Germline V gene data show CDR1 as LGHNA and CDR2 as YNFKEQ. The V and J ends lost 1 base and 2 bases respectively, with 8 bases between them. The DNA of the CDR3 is TGTGCCAGCAGCCAAGTTCAGGGTCAAGAGACCCAGTACTTC. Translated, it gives CASSQVQGQETQYF.

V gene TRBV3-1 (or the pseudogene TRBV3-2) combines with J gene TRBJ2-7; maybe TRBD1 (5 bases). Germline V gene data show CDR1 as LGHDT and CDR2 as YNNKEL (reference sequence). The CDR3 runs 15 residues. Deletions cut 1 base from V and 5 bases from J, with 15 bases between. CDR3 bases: TGTGCCAGCAGCCAAGCCGTCGGACAAGTCGACGAGCAGTACTTC. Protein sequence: CASSQAVGQVDEQYF.

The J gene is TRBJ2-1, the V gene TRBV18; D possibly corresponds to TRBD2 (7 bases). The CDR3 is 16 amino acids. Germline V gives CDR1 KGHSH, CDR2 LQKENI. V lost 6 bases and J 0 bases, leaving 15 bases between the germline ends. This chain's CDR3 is CASSRGGPSSYNEQFF. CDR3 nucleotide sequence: TGTGCCAGCTCCCGCGGGGGCCCGAGCTCCTACAATGAGCAGTTCTTC.

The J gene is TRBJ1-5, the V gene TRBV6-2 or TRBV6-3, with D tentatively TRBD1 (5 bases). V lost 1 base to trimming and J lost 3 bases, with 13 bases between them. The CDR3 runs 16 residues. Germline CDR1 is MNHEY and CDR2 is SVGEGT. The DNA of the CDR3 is TGTGCCAGCAGTTACTGCAGGGTTTTACCCAATCAGCCCCAGCATTTT. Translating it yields CASSYCRVLPNQPQHF.

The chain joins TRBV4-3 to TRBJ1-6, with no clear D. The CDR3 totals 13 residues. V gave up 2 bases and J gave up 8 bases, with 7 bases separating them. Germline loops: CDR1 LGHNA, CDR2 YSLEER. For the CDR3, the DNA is TGCGCCAGCAGCCAATTTGGAGATTCACCCCTCCACTTT. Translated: CASSQFGDSPLHF.

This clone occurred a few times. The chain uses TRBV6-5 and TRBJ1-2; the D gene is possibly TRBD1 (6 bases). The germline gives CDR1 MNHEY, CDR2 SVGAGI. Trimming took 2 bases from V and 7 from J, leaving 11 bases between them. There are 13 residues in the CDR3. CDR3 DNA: TGTGCCAGCAGTTACAGGCAGGGGAGTGGCTACACCTTC. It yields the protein CASSYRQGSGYTF.

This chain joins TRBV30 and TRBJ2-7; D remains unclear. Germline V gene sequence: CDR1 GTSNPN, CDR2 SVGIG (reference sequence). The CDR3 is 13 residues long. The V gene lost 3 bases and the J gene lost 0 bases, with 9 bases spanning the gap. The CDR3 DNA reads TGTGCCTGGAGCCCCGCGGTCTCCTACGAGCAGTACTTC. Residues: CAWSPAVSYEQYF. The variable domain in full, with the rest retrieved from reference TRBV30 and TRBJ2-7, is SQTIHQWPATLVQPVGSPLSLECTVEGTSNPNLYWYRQAAGRGLQLLFYSVGIGQISSEVPQNLSASRPQDRQFILSSKKLLLSDSGFYLCAWSPAVSYEQYFGPGTRLTVT.

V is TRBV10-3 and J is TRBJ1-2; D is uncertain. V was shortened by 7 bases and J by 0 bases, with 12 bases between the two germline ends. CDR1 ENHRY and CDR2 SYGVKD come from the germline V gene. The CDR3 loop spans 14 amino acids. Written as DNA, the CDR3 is TGTGCCATCAATCGGGAGCAAGCTAACTATGGCTACACCTTC. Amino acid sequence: CAINREQANYGYTF.

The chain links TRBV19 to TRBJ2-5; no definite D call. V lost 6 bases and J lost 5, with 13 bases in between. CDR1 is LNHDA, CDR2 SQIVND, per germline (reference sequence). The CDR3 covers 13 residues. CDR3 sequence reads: CASSPTYMETQYF. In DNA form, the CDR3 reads TGTGCCAGTAGCCCTACTTACATGGAGACCCAGTACTTC.

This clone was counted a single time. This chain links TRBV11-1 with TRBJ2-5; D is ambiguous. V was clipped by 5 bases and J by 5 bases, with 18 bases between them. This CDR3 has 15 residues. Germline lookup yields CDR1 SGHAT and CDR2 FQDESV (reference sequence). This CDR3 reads CASSLRLRLEETQYF. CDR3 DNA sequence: TGTGCCAGCAGCCTACGACTTCGTTTAGAGGAGACCCAGTACTTC.

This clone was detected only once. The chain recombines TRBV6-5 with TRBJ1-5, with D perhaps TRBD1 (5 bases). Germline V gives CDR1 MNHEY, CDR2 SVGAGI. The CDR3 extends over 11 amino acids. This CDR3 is CVGLSNQPQHF. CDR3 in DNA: TGTGTGGGACTGAGCAATCAGCCCCAGCATTTT.

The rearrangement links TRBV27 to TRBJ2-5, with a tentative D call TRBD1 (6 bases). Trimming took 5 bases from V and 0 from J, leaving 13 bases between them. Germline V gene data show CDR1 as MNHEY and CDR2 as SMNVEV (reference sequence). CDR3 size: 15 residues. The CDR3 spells CASSTGTLYQETQYF. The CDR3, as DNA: TGTGCCAGCAGTACCGGGACATTGTACCAAGAGACCCAGTACTTC.

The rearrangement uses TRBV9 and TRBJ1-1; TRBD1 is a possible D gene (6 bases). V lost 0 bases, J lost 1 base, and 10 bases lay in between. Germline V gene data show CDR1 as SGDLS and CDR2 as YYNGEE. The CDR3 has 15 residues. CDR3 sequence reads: CASSVDQGTNTEAFF. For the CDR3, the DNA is TGTGCCAGCAGCGTAGATCAGGGGACGAACACTGAAGCTTTCTTT. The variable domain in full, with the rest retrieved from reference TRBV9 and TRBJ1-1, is DSGVTQTPKHLITATGQRVTLRCSPRSGDLSVYWYQQSLDQGLQFLIQYYNGEERAKGNILERFSAQQFPDLHSELNLSSLELGDSALYFCASSVDQGTNTEAFFGQGTRLTVV.

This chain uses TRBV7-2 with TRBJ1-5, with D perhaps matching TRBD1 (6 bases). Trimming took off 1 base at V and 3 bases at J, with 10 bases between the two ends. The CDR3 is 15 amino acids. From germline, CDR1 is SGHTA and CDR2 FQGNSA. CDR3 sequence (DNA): TGTGCCAGCAGCTTAGAGGGGGTCAACAATCAGCCCCAGCATTTT. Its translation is CASSLEGVNNQPQHF.

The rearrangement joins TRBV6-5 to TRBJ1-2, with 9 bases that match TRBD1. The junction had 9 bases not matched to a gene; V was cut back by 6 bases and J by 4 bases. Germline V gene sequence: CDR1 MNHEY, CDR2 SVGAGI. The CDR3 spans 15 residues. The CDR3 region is CASRQDRGGSYGYTF. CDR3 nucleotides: TGTGCCAGCAGACAGGACAGGGGTGGTTCCTATGGCTACACCTTC.